Each of the 24 T cell receptor beta chains below was sequenced from the same sample in a study of blood T cells in healthy people across ages. Then a second PCR, running roughly 7 to 11 cycles, was carried out with a sample-barcoded 5' primer and a J-beta primer mix. TCRdb re-called the 5' RACE reads through MiXCR, storing one row per CDR3 protein. The sample lists some 900,000 distinct CDR3 sequences, less than 35% seen once, with 15% to 20% in the top ten. The material sequenced was blood. The receptors come from a woman of 80 years or more in good health.

This clonotype was detected only once. This sequence joins TRBV14 and TRBJ2-7; D is perhaps TRBD1 (5 bases). The DNA end is more similar to TRBJ2-5, so the J call may be wrong. The germline V gene has CDR1 SGHDN and CDR2 FVKESK. This CDR3 contains 14 residues. DNA for the CDR3: TGTGCCAGCAGCCAAGTTTTCCAGGGAGAGACCCAGTACTTC. Amino acids: CASSQVFQGETQYF.

This clonotype was found many times. This chain links TRBV7-2 with TRBJ1-3; no firm D call. Per germline, CDR1 SGHTA and CDR2 FQGNSA. The ends were cut back, 1 base at V and 0 bases at J, with 10 bases in the middle. CDR3 length: 16 residues. Written as DNA, the CDR3 is TGTGCCAGCAGCTTAGTTGCGGTTCACTCTGGAAACACCATATATTTT. This sequence encodes CASSLVAVHSGNTIYF.

This clonotype was seen only a few times. This chain links TRBV20-1 with TRBJ1-1; D is unresolved. The CDR3 extends over 14 amino acids. Trimming took off 2 bases at V and 1 base at J, with 11 bases between the two ends. Germline V lookup: CDR1 DFQATT, CDR2 SNEGSKA (reference sequence). CDR3 amino acids: CSARPSGGNTEAFF. Written as DNA, the CDR3 is TGCAGTGCTAGACCCTCAGGAGGGAACACTGAAGCTTTCTTT.

The chain couples TRBV5-6 to TRBJ2-3; tentative D call: TRBD1 (6 bases). Trimming took 3 bases from V and 2 from J, leaving 28 bases between them. Germline-derived CDR1 and CDR2 are SGHDT and YYEEEE. This CDR3 contains 20 residues. As DNA, the CDR3 is TGTGCCAGCAGCTCCGTCTGTCTTGACAGGCAACTCCTTGTCACAGATACGCAGTATTTT. It is translated as CASSSVCLDRQLLVTDTQYF.

V usage is TRBV21-1 and J usage is TRBJ2-5; the table's TRBD2 call for D was not verified on the DNA. TRBV21-1 is given as a pseudogene. The CDR3 has 15 amino acids. In nucleotides, the CDR3 is TGTGCCAGCAGCAAAGGTGGCGGGGAACGAGAGACCCAGTACTTC. Translating gives CASSKGGGERETQYF.

V gene TRBV20-1 combines with J gene TRBJ1-1; TRBD1 matches 8 bases. The CDR3 length is 13 residues. Per the germline V gene, CDR1 is DFQATT and CDR2 is SNEGSKA (reference sequence). With V trimmed by 6 bases and J by 6 bases, 9 bases remained unmatched. CDR3 amino acids: CSATLDRGSEAFF. The DNA of the CDR3 is TGCAGTGCCACCTTAGACAGGGGCTCTGAAGCTTTCTTT.

The V call is TRBV4-1, the J call TRBJ2-1, with 16 bases that match TRBD2. CDR1 MGHRA and CDR2 YSYEKL come from the germline V gene. After removal of 1 base from V and 4 bases from J, the junction contained 1 base not matched to a gene. CDR3 length: 17 residues. CDR3 bases: TGCGCCAGCAGCCAAGCGGGACTAGCGGGGGGGTACAATGAGCAGTTCTTC. Its translation is CASSQAGLAGGYNEQFF.

This clonotype was seen many times. The V and J genes are TRBV4-2 and TRBJ2-1, with a possible D match to TRBD1 (5 bases). The CDR3 contains 16 residues. Germline V gene sequence: CDR1 LGHNA, CDR2 YNFKEQ. With 2 bases removed from V and 3 bases from J, the gap between germline ends came to 14 bases. Here the CDR3 DNA reads TGTGCCAGCAGCCAACAACCCGACAGAAACTACAATGAGCAGTTCTTC. It specifies CASSQQPDRNYNEQFF.

This clonotype has a count of ten or more. This chain joins TRBV18 and TRBJ2-7, with D tentatively TRBD1 (5 bases). Trimming took 6 bases from V and 3 from J, leaving 15 bases between them. This CDR3 region has 14 residues. Germline CDR1 and CDR2: KGHSH and LQKENI. The chain's CDR3 is CASSLGRVGYEQYF. CDR3 coding DNA: TGTGCCAGCTCCCTCGGCAGGGTGGGCTACGAGCAGTACTTC.

In this sample, this clonotype turned up a few times. The V call is TRBV21-1, the J call TRBJ1-2. TRBV21-1 is an annotated pseudogene. CDR3 length equals 13 residues. CDR3 region: CASSKCRGIGYTF. The CDR3 coding sequence is TGTGCCAGCAGCAAATGTAGAGGGATCGGCTACACCTTC.

CDR3 amino acids: CASSSWRGDNTEAFF. CDR3 nucleotide sequence: TGCGCCAGCAGCTCGTGGCGAGGGGACAACACTGAAGCTTTCTTT. The V and J genes are TRBV5-1 and TRBJ1-1; D perhaps matches TRBD1 (5 bases). CDR3 length: 15 amino acids. V lost 3 bases and J lost 2, with 14 bases in between. Germline V gives CDR1 SGHRS, CDR2 YFSETQ.

This clonotype was observed a few times. The J gene is TRBJ1-1, the V gene TRBV6-2 or TRBV6-3, with 8 bases identical to TRBD1. Germline values: CDR1 MNHEY, CDR2 SVGEGT. This CDR3 has 15 residues. The V segment lost 5 bases and the J segment 2 bases; nucleotides outside the gene matches: 7. In nucleotides, the CDR3 is TGTGCCAGCAGTACCACAGGGGGACCCAACACTGAAGCTTTCTTT. Translated: CASSTTGGPNTEAFF.

The chain joins TRBV6-2 or TRBV6-3 to TRBJ1-2, with 8 bases that match TRBD1. The CDR3 runs 12 residues. Germline CDR1 MNHEY, CDR2 SVGEGT. Trimming removed 5 bases from V and 10 bases from J; junction bases left unmatched: 6. The CDR3, as DNA: TGTGCCAGCAGTCGACAGGGGACTGACTACACCTTC. Amino acid sequence: CASSRQGTDYTF.

This clonotype was recorded at least ten times. The V call is TRBV2, the J call TRBJ1-2, with 7 nucleotides matching TRBD1. Unmatched junction bases numbered 4, after V lost 6 bases and J lost 3 bases. Germline V CDR1 and CDR2: SNHLY, FYNNEI. The CDR3 has 13 amino acids. The CDR3 region is CASSEGQYYGYTF. The CDR3 bases are TGTGCCAGCAGCGAGGGACAGTACTATGGCTACACCTTC.

Turning to this clonotype: A much bigger clone sits one base away, suggesting this may be a read error. This chain connects TRBV20-1 to TRBJ2-1; TRBD1 matches 9 bases. The V gene's germline CDR1 is DFQATT and CDR2 SNEGSKA (reference sequence). V was pared by 1 base and J by 12 bases, with 16 bases of the junction left unmatched. The CDR3 has 16 residues. Here the CDR3 DNA reads TGCAGTGCTAGAGGCCTCCGGGACAGGGCCCTCCTCGGGCAGTTCTTC. Protein: CSARGLRDRALLGQFF.

In its sample, this clonotype was seen many times. For the CDR3, the DNA is TGTGCCAGCAGTCCCCGAAAAAAAGTAGATACGCAGTATTTT. Translated: CASSPRKKVDTQYF. The chain is built from TRBV27 and TRBJ2-3, with D unclear. Trimming removed 5 bases from V and 5 bases from J, with 14 bases in between. This CDR3 comprises 14 residues. Looked up from germline, CDR1 is MNHEY and CDR2 is SMNVEV (reference sequence).

There are many counts of this clonotype. The chain has TRBV7-2 and TRBJ2-2, with D possibly being TRBD1 (6 bases). The CDR3 length is 14 residues. V lost 5 bases and J 0 bases, leaving 7 bases between the germline ends. Germline CDR1 and CDR2: SGHTA and FQGNSA. CDR3 bases: TGTGCCAGCAGCCGACAGGCGAACACCGGGGAGCTGTTTTTT. Protein sequence: CASSRQANTGELFF.

V and J are TRBV6-2 or TRBV6-3 and TRBJ2-1, with unresolved D. This CDR3 comprises 20 residues. Germline V gives CDR1 MNHEY, CDR2 SVGEGT. V lost 7 bases and J lost 2, with 30 bases in between. CDR3 nucleotide sequence: TGTGCCAGCACCGTAAAGAGCCAGCCGATTAGATTAGGACCCTACAATGAGCAGTTCTTC. Its protein is CASTVKSQPIRLGPYNEQFF.

This clonotype turned up a few times. A much bigger clone sits one base away, suggesting this may be a read error. The chain links TRBV7-2 to TRBJ2-7; 7 bases line up with TRBD1. J gave up 3 bases and V 4 bases, and 6 bases lay outside the gene matches. The CDR3 has 14 amino acids. Per the germline V gene, CDR1 is SGHTA and CDR2 is FQGNSA. CDR3 sequence (DNA): TGTGCCAGCAGCTGGGGACAGAGTAACTACGAGCAGTACTTC. This sequence encodes CASSWGQSNYEQYF.

This clonotype came up many times. V is TRBV6-6 and J is TRBJ1-4, with a possible D match to TRBD1 (5 bases). The CDR3 consists of 15 residues. Per germline, CDR1 MNHNY and CDR2 SVGAGI (reference sequence). Deletions cut 0 bases from V and 6 bases from J, with 11 bases between. The CDR3 nucleotides are TGTGCCAGCAGTTACTCGTCAGGGTCGTATGAAAAACTGTTTTTT. Residues: CASSYSSGSYEKLFF.

This clonotype was seen a handful of times. V and J are TRBV20-1 and TRBJ1-1; no definite D call. Germline values: CDR1 DFQATT, CDR2 SNEGSKA (reference sequence). The CDR3 runs 12 residues. V was pared by 3 bases and J by 7 bases, with 12 bases between. The CDR3 reads CSASAETNEAFF. The CDR3 DNA follows: TGCAGTGCTAGCGCGGAGACCAATGAAGCTTTCTTT.

This clonotype appeared many times. J is TRBJ2-1 and V is TRBV20-1; D unclear. This CDR3 contains 14 residues. V was pared by 0 bases and J by 0 bases, with 6 bases between. Germline V lookup: CDR1 DFQATT, CDR2 SNEGSKA (reference sequence). DNA for the CDR3: TGCAGTGCTAGAGACAGGCTCTCCTACAATGAGCAGTTCTTC. Amino acids: CSARDRLSYNEQFF.

Note on this clonotype: It may be a read error: a sequence one base away is much more abundant. This CDR3 is CASSLHRQGTQYF. In DNA form, the CDR3 reads TGTGCCAGCAGCCTTCACCGGCAAGGGACCCAGTACTTC. The chain couples TRBV7-2 to TRBJ2-7; D gene unclear. TRBJ2-5 matches the DNA end more closely, so the J call is doubtful. The CDR3 has 13 amino acids. The germline V gene encodes CDR1 SGHTA and CDR2 FQGNSA.

This clonotype showed up just a few times. The V and J genes are TRBV6-2 or TRBV6-3 and TRBJ2-1; 12 bases line up with TRBD2. Germline CDR1 MNHEY, CDR2 SVGEGT. V lost 5 bases to trimming and J lost 10 bases; unmatched junction nucleotides: 9. This CDR3 region has 15 residues. CDR3 in amino acids: CASSKASGGAREQFF. CDR3 sequence (DNA): TGTGCCAGCAGTAAGGCTAGCGGGGGGGCTCGGGAGCAGTTCTTC.